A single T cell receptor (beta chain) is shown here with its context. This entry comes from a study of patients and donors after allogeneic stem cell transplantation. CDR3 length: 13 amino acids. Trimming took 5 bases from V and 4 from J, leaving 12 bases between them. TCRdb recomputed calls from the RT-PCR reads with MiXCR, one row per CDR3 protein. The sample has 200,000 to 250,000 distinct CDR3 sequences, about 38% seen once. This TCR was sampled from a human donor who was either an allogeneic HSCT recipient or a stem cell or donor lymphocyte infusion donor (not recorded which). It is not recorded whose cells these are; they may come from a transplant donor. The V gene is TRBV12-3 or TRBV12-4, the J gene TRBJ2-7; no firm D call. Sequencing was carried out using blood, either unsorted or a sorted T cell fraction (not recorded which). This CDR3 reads CASSAKRLYEQYF. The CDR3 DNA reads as TGTGCCAGCAGTGCGAAGAGGTTATACGAGCAGTACTTC.